This T cell receptor beta chain is drawn from a study of T cells in Graves' hyperthyroidism and ophthalmopathy. Study conclusions and caveats: The authors' 13 V-J model separated ophthalmopathy from stable hyperthyroidism. Ophthalmopathy, which appeared later, was predicted by the model a median around 6 months before onset.

TCR beta CDR3 regions were amplified from RNA transcripts. Researchers ran a first-round RT-PCR on the TCR CDR3 using the HTBI primer set. In TCRdb, the multiplex PCR reads were re-called with MiXCR into one record per CDR3 protein. The table includes approximately 330,000 distinct CDR3 sequences, roughly 18% detected once. This clonotype turned up a few times. Antigen unknown. Aged 18 to 65, the patients had hyperthyroidism that was newly diagnosed and had lasted under 2 months. The CDR3 is 18 residues long. Trimming pared 0 bases from V and 2 bases from J, leaving 20 bases between. Germline-derived CDR1 and CDR2 are SGHDN and FVKESK.

The V call is TRBV14, the J call TRBJ2-7, with D unresolved. The material sequenced was blood. The sequence came from a woman between 50 and 59 years old with Graves' hyperthyroidism. CDR3 nucleotide sequence: TGTGCCAGCAGCCAAGAAATCATGTGGAGCTTGCCTACCTACGAGCAGTACTTC. This codes for CASSQEIMWSLPTYEQYF.